Listed below are T cell receptor beta chains from one sample, sequenced in a study of shared clonotypes between healthy human individuals. The method was immunoSEQ multiplex PCR; TCRdb's version includes in-frame clones alone and lacks a portion of them. The sample includes roughly 2.6 million clones, more than 90% seen only once; the top ten take under 0.15%. What was sequenced was naive CD4+ T cells sorted from blood. These TCRs come from a man aged 18-30 years in good health. CDR3s include the opening cysteine and the closing phenylalanine or tryptophan. D genes are given only for firm matches. Not all rows give a size; the values are once, few, many and, for expanded clones, a class.

V gene,clone size,J gene,D gene,CDR3 DNA,CDR3 protein
TRBV6-6,-,TRBJ1-2,TRBD1,TGTGCCAGCAGTTATTCGGACAGGGCGGTTGGCTACACCTTC,CASSYSDRAVGYTF
TRBV10-1,-,TRBJ2-7,-,TGCGCCACCACAAACGAGCAGTACTTC,CATTNEQYF
TRBV9,-,TRBJ1-5,-,TGTGCCAGCAGCCCCGCCTGGGGGGCCGATCAGCCCCAGCATTTT,CASSPAWGADQPQHF
TRBV7-6,-,TRBJ2-7,-,TGTGCCAGCCTGACCCCCCCCGACTACGAGCAGTACTTC,CASLTPPDYEQYF
TRBV13,-,TRBJ2-7,TRBD2,TGTGCCAGCCATCCTTCGGGGGGGGCGTCCTACGAGCAGTACTTC,CASHPSGGASYEQYF
TRBV5-1,-,TRBJ1-4,-,TGCGCCAGCAGCTTGGAAGGGGCGAATGAAAAACTGTTTTTT,CASSLEGANEKLFF
TRBV5-1,-,TRBJ2-2,-,TGCGCCAGCAGCTTGGACACCCCGAGCACCGGGGAGCTGTTTTTT,CASSLDTPSTGELFF
TRBV10-1,-,TRBJ2-7,-,TGCGCCAGCAGCCGAGGATCCTACGAGCAGTACTTC,CASSRGSYEQYF
TRBV11-2,once,TRBJ1-1,-,TGTGCCAGCAGCTTAGAACCCCCGAACACTGAAGCTTTCTTT,CASSLEPPNTEAFF
TRBV2,-,TRBJ2-1,TRBD2,TGTGCCAGCAGTGTCACCCGGACTAGCGGGGGGAATGAGCAGTTCTTC,CASSVTRTSGGNEQFF
TRBV5-4,-,TRBJ2-2,-,TGTGCCAGCCGCTTGACGGGGACCTCGGGGACCGGGGAGCTGTTTTTT,CASRLTGTSGTGELFF
TRBV7-2,-,TRBJ2-7,-,TGTGCCAGCAGCTTAGCCCGTGGAGGAGGCTACGAGCAGTACTTC,CASSLARGGGYEQYF
TRBV7-9,-,TRBJ2-7,-,TGTGCCAGCAGCCGGGACACCTACGAGCAGTACTTC,CASSRDTYEQYF
TRBV7-9,-,TRBJ2-3,-,TGTGCCAGCAGCTTCCTGGGCGGGCCCCTGACAGATACGCAGTATTTT,CASSFLGGPLTDTQYF
TRBV11-2,-,TRBJ2-3,-,TGTGCCAGCAGCTTCCTCAAGGGCGGAGATACGCAGTATTTT,CASSFLKGGDTQYF
TRBV7-9,-,TRBJ2-1,TRBD1,TGTGCCAGCAGCTTCGTGGGGACAGGGAGGAATGAGCAGTTCTTC,CASSFVGTGRNEQFF
TRBV6-5,-,TRBJ1-4,-,TGTGCCAGCAGCCCCCTCGGGAAGGGCAATGAAAAACTGTTTTTT,CASSPLGKGNEKLFF
TRBV2,-,TRBJ1-6,-,TGTGCCAGCAGTTCCGCCGAGGGGGTGAGTTCACCCCTCCACTTT,CASSSAEGVSSPLHF
TRBV19,-,TRBJ2-7,-,TGTGCCAGTAATCAGGGATCCGGGCCCTACGAGCAGTACTTC,CASNQGSGPYEQYF
TRBV9,-,TRBJ2-3,TRBD2,TGTGCCAGCAGCTCATTAGCGGGACCAAGCACAGATACGCAGTATTTT,CASSSLAGPSTDTQYF
TRBV7-2,-,TRBJ2-3,TRBD2,TGTGCCAGCAGCTTAGGGGGACTAGCGGGAACAGATACGCAGTATTTT,CASSLGGLAGTDTQYF
TRBV18,-,TRBJ2-2,-,TGTGCCAGCTCACCTTTAGGTTTCAACACCGGGGAGCTGTTTTTT,CASSPLGFNTGELFF
TRBV5-1,-,TRBJ2-1,TRBD1,TGCGCCAGCAGCCAGGGACAGACCTCCTACAATGAGCAGTTCTTC,CASSQGQTSYNEQFF
TRBV28,-,TRBJ1-2,TRBD1,TGTGCCAGCAGTCCAGGGGACAGGGGGCTCTATGGCTACACCTTC,CASSPGDRGLYGYTF
TRBV19,-,TRBJ2-5,-,TGTGCCAGTAGGAGGGGGGGGACTGCCCTGGAGACCCAGTACTTC,CASRRGGTALETQYF
TRBV2,-,TRBJ2-5,TRBD2,TGTGCCAGCAGTGAGCTACTAGCGGGAGGGAAAGAGACCCAGTACTTC,CASSELLAGGKETQYF
TRBV5-1,-,TRBJ2-2,-,TGCGCCAGTATGGCACAGAACTACCCCACCGGGGAGCTGTTTTTT,CASMAQNYPTGELFF
TRBV30,once,TRBJ1-2,-,TGTGCCTGGAGTGTGGAAACAGGGAAGGGCTACACCTTC,CAWSVETGKGYTF
TRBV7-2,-,TRBJ1-2,-,TGTGCCAGCAGCTTAGCGTGGAAAAAATCCGTCTATGGCTACACCTTC,CASSLAWKKSVYGYTF
TRBV27,-,TRBJ2-2,-,TGTGCCAGCAATCACCCGTGGACCGGGGAGCTGTTTTTT,CASNHPWTGELFF
TRBV10-3,-,TRBJ1-3,-,TGTGCCATCAGTGAAGATGGAAACACCATATATTTT,CAISEDGNTIYF
TRBV18,-,TRBJ2-5,TRBD1,TGTGCCAGCTCACCTCGACAGGGACCCCTAGAGACCCAGTACTTC,CASSPRQGPLETQYF
TRBV6-5,-,TRBJ2-3,-,TGTGCCAGCAGTGCCACCGGTCTTGGGGCAGATACGCAGTATTTT,CASSATGLGADTQYF
TRBV5-1,-,TRBJ2-2,TRBD2,TGCGCCAGCAGCGATCAGGGTTATCTAGCGGACACCGGGGAGCTGTTTTTT,CASSDQGYLADTGELFF
TRBV6-4,-,TRBJ1-6,-,TGTGCCAGCAGTGAGGGGATGAGGGATTCACCCCTCCACTTT,CASSEGMRDSPLHF
TRBV12-5,-,TRBJ1-3,-,TGTGCTAGTGTCGAAAGGGGATCGGGGGACACCATATATTTT,CASVERGSGDTIYF
TRBV10-2,few,TRBJ1-5,-,TGCGCCAGCAGTGAGACATCTTATCAGCCCCAGCATTTT,CASSETSYQPQHF
TRBV30,-,TRBJ1-1,-,TGTGCCTGGAGCAGTGTCGTAGTGAACACTGAAGCTTTCTTT,CAWSSVVVNTEAFF